Listed below are T cell receptor beta chains from one sample, sequenced in a study of control samples from healthy donors and cancer patients. Some clones are missing from TCRdb's copy, which holds only in-frame ones; the method was immunoSEQ multiplex PCR. In the table there are 75,000 or so clones, approximately 89% of which are singletons. Specimen: PBMCs. All receptors come from a man aged 55 to 69 with colorectal cancer. CDR3s include the opening cysteine and the closing phenylalanine or tryptophan. A D gene is named only where the DNA matches it firmly. Rows may omit the clone size; those that give it use once, few, many or a size class.

J: TRBJ2-1; D: NA; size: NA; V: TRBV24-1; DNA: TGTGCCACCAGTGATCTCGGGGGGCCCTACAATGAGCAGTTCTTC; CDR3: CATSDLGGPYNEQFF
J: TRBJ2-7; D: TRBD1; size: once; V: TRBV11-1; DNA: TGTGCCAGCAGCTCCGGGACAGGGATTTCTTACGAGCAGTACTTC; CDR3: CASSSGTGISYEQYF
J: TRBJ2-1; D: NA; size: NA; V: TRBV7-3; DNA: TGTGCCAGCAGCCCGTCGGGATCCTACAATGAGCAGTTCTTC; CDR3: CASSPSGSYNEQFF
J: TRBJ2-7; D: NA; size: NA; V: TRBV6-5; DNA: TGTGCCAGCTCCGGGGGCTCCTACGAGCAGTACTTC; CDR3: CASSGGSYEQYF
J: TRBJ2-7; D: NA; size: NA; V: TRBV10-3; DNA: TGTGCCATCAGTGGGGACTCCAGGAACTACGAGCAGTACTTC; CDR3: CAISGDSRNYEQYF
J: TRBJ1-3; D: NA; size: NA; V: TRBV7-2; DNA: TGTGCCAGCAGCTCCCCCCCTGGCTCTGGAAACACCATATATTTT; CDR3: CASSSPPGSGNTIYF
J: TRBJ2-5; D: NA; size: NA; V: TRBV5-1; DNA: TGCGCCAGCGCCCGACAGAGGGAAGAGACCCAGTACTTC; CDR3: CASARQREETQYF
J: TRBJ2-2; D: NA; size: NA; V: TRBV29-1; DNA: TGCAGCGTTGCCAGACGGAACACCGGGGAGCTGTTTTTT; CDR3: CSVARRNTGELFF
J: TRBJ1-5; D: NA; size: NA; V: TRBV3-1/TRBV3-2; DNA: TGTGCCAGCAGCCAAGGCAGGGCGAATCAGCCCCAGCATTTT; CDR3: CASSQGRANQPQHF
J: TRBJ2-7; D: TRBD1; size: NA; V: TRBV27; DNA: TGTGCCAGCAGTCCGACAGGGATCCACGAGCAGTACTTC; CDR3: CASSPTGIHEQYF
J: TRBJ1-6; D: NA; size: NA; V: TRBV5-8; DNA: TGTGCCAGCAGCTTCTCCTCCTACAATAATTCACCCCTCCACTTT; CDR3: CASSFSSYNNSPLHF